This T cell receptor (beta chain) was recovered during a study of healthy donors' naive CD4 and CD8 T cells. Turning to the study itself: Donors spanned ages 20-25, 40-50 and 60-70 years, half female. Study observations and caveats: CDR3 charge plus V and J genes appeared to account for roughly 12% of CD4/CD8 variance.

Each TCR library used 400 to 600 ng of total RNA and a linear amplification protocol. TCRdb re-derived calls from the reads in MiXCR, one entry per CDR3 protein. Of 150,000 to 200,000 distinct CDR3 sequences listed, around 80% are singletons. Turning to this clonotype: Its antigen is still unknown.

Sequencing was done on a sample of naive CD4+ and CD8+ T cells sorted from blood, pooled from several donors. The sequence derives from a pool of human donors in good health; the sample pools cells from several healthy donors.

The CDR3 loop is CSARRTGVTYEQYF. DNA of the CDR3: TGCAGTGCTAGACGGACAGGGGTAACCTACGAGCAGTACTTC. The chain recombines TRBV20-1 with TRBJ2-7; TRBD1 agrees at 9 bases. CDR3 length: 14 residues. V lost 2 bases, J lost 2 bases, and 4 bases stayed unmatched. CDR1 and CDR2 from the germline V gene are DFQATT and SNEGSKA (reference sequence).